This TCR beta chain was retrieved from a study of sequential checkpoint blockade in melanoma. Study background: First-line arms were nivolumab then ipilimumab, or the reverse, randomized 1:1. 90 to 95 pretreatment tumor DNA samples were TCRβ immunosequenced.

Study findings and constraints: Mutational load did not correlate with tumor T-cell fraction or clonality.

As to this clone: Its cognate antigen is unknown.

Produced via immunoSEQ multiplex PCR; TCRdb's table is partial and in-frame only. Of fewer than 8,000 clones listed, about a fifth are singletons. The germline V gene has CDR1 LNHDA and CDR2 SQIVND (reference sequence). V lost 1 base and J 7 bases, leaving 19 bases between the germline ends. This CDR3 is built from 17 residues. The treatment was: randomized to nivolumab then ipilimumab (arm A) or the reverse (arm B). The gene calls are TRBV19 and TRBJ2-2, with D tentatively TRBD1 (6 bases). The TCR comes from a human donor with melanoma. Specimen: tumor tissue (inferred from file names), collected from a patient given nivolumab and ipilimumab in sequence. As DNA, the CDR3 is TGTGCCAGTAGTATAGCACAGGGCTATTCCGTGGGCGGGGAGCTGTTTTTT. Translating it yields CASSIAQGYSVGGELFF.